The T cell receptor (beta chain) under discussion was sequenced for a study of glioma-infiltrating T cells. This clonotype was picked up a small number of times. The target antigen is unknown. Amplification of TCR alpha and beta CDR3 regions from RNA used iRepertoire nested multiplex PCR. Input was 100-400 ng of tissue mRNA or PBMC total RNA. TCRdb re-called the multiplex PCR reads through MiXCR, storing one row per CDR3 protein. The table records approximately 140,000 distinct CDR3 sequences, approximately 24% of them present only once. Study conclusions and caveats: CDR3 overlap between tissue and blood was very small. Non-neoplastic patients had below-expected tissue-blood divergence, while all gliomas exceeded expectation.

Germline trimming cut 9 bases from V and 4 bases from J; bases unmatched to any gene: 8. CDR3 length equals 14 residues. From germline, CDR1 is KGHSH and CDR2 LQKENI. The clonotype comes from a human donor with low-grade glioma or glioblastoma, undergoing nonglioma brain surgery, or in good health (not recorded which). V is TRBV18 and J is TRBJ2-3; 9 bases are a match to TRBD1. The sample taken for sequencing was glioma tissue, nonneoplastic brain tissue, or PBMCs (not recorded which). The CDR3 loop is CASFRTGVADTQYF. The CDR3 bases are TGTGCCAGTTTCCGGACAGGGGTGGCAGATACGCAGTATTTT.